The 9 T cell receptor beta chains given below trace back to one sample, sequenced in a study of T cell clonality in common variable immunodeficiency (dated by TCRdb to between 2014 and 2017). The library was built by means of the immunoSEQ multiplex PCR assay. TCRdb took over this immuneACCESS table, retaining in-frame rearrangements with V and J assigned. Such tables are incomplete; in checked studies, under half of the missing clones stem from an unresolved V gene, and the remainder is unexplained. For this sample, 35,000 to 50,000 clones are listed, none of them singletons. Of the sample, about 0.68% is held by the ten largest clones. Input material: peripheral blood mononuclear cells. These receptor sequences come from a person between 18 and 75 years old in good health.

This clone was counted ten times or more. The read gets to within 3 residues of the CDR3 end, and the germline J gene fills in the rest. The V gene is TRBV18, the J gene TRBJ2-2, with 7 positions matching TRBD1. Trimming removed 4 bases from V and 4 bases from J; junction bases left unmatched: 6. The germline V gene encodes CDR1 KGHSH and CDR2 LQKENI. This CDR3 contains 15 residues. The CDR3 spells CASSLPGQFTGELFF. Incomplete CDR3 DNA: TGTGCCAGCTCACTCCCGGGACAGTTCACCGGGGAG.

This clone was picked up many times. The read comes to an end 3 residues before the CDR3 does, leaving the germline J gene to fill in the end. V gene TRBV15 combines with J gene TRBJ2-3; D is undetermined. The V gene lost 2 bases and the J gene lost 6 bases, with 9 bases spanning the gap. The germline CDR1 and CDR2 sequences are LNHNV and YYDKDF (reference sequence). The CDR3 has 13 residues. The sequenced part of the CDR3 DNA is TGTGCCACCAGCAGAACAAGGTTTGATACG. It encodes CATSRTRFDT. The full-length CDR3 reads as CATSRTRFDTQYF. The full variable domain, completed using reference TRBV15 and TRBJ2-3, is DAMVIQNPRYQVTQFGKPVTLSCSQTLNHNVMYWYQQKSSQAPKLLFHYYDKDFNNEADTPDNFQSRRPNTSFCFLDIRSPGLGDTAMYLCATSRTRFDTQYFGPGTRLTVL.

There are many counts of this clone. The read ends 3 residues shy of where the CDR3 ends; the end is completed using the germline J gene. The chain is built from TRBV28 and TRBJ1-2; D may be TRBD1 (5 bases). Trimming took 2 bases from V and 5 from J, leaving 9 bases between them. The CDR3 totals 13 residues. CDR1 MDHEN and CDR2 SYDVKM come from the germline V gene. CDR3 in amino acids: CASSLQTEYGYTF. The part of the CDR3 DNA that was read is TGTGCCAGCAGTTTACAGACAGAGTATGGC.

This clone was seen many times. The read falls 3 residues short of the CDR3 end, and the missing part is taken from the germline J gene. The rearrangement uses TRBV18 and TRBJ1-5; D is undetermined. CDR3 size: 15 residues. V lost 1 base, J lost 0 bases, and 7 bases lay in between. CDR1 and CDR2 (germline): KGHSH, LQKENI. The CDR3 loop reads CASSPRGYSNQPQHF. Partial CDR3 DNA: TGTGCCAGCTCACCACGAGGTTATAGCAATCAGCCC.

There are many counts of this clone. CDR3 loop: CASRPGDPVSYEQYF. The part of the CDR3 DNA that was read is TGCGCCAGCAGACCAGGGGACCCCGTTTCCTACGAG. The chain has TRBV5-1 and TRBJ2-7; a possible D gene is TRBD1 (6 bases). The DNA ends 3 residues before the CDR3 does, and the rest of the CDR3 is filled in from the germline J gene. V dropped 5 bases and J dropped 1 base, with 16 bases sitting between them. The CDR3 contains 15 residues. The V gene's germline CDR1 is SGHRS and CDR2 YFSETQ. Full variable domain (outside the CDR3, taken from reference TRBV5-1 and TRBJ2-7): KAGVTQTPRYLIKTRGQQVTLSCSPISGHRSVSWYQQTPGQGLQFLFEYFSETQRNKGNFPGRFSGRQFSNSRSEMNVSTLELGDSALYLCASRPGDPVSYEQYFGPGTRLTVT.

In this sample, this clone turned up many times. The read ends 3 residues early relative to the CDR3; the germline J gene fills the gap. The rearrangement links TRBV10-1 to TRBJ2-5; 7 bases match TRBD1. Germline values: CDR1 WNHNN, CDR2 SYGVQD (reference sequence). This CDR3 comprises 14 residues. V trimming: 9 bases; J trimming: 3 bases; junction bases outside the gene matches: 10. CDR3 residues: CARPPVQGKETQYF. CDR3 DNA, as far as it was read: TGCGCCAGACCCCCAGTACAGGGGAAAGAGACC.

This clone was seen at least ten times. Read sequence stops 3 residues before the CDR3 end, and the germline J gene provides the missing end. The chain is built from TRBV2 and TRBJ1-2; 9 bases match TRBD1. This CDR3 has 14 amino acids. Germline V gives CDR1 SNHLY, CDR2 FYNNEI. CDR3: CASSETGQGSGYTF. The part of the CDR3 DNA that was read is TGTGCCAGCAGTGAAACGGGACAGGGATCCGGC.

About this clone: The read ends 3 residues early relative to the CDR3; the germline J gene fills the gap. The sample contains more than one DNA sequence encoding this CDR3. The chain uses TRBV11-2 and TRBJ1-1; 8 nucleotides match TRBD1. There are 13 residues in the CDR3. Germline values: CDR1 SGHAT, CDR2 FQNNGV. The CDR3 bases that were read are TGTGCCAGCAGCTTAGGGGGGACAGGCGAA. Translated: CASSLGGTGE. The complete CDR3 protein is CASSLGGTGEAFF.

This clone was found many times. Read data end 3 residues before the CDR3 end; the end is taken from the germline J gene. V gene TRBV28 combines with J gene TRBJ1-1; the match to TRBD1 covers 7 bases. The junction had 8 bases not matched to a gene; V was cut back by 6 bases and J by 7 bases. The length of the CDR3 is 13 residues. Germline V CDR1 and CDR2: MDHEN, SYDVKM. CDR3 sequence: CASRPQGQVEAFF. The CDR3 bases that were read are TGTGCCAGCAGACCACAAGGACAGGTTGAA. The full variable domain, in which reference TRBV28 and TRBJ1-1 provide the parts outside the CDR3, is DVKVTQSSRYLVKRTGEKVFLECVQDMDHENMFWYRQDPGLGLRLIYFSYDVKMKEKGDIPEGYSVSREKKERFSLILESASTNQTSMYLCASRPQGQVEAFFGQGTRLTVV.